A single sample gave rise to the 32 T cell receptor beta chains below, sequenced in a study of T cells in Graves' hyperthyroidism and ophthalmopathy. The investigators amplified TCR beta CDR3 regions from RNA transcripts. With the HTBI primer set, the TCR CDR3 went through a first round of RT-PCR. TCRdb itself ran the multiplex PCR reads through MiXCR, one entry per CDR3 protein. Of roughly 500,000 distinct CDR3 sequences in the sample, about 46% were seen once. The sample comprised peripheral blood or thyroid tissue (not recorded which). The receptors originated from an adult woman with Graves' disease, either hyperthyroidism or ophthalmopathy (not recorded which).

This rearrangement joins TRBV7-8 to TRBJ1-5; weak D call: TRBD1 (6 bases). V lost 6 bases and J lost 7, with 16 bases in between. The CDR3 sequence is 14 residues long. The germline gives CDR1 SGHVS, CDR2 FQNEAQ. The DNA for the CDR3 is TGTGCCAGCAGTTACGGGGGGCCAGGGCAGCCCCAGCATTTT. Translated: CASSYGGPGQPQHF.

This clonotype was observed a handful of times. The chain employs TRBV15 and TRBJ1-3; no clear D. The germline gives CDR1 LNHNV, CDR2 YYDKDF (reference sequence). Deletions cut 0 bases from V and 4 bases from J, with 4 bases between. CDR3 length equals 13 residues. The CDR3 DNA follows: TGTGCCACCAGCAGAGATCTAGGAAACACCATATATTTT. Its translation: CATSRDLGNTIYF.

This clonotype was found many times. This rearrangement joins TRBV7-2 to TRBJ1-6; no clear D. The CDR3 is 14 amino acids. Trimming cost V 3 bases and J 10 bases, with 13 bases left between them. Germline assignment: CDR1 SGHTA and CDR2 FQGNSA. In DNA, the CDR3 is TGTGCCAGCAGCTTCGAGGGTTTTATCTCACCCCTCCACTTT. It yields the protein CASSFEGFISPLHF.

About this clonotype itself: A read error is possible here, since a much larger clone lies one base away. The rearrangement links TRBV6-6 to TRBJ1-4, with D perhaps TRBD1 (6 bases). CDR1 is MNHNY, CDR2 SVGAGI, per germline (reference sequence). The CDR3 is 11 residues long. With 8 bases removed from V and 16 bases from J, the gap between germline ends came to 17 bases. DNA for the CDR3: TGTGCCAGCGGAGGGGGTTACGGGGCGTTTTTT. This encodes CASGGGYGAFF.

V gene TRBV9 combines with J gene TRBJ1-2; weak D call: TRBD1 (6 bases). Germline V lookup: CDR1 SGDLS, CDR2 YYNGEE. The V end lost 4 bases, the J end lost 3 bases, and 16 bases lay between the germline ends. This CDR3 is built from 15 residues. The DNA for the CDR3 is TGTGCCAGCAGCTTTCGTGAGGGGGTGGACTATGGCTACACCTTC. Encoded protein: CASSFREGVDYGYTF.

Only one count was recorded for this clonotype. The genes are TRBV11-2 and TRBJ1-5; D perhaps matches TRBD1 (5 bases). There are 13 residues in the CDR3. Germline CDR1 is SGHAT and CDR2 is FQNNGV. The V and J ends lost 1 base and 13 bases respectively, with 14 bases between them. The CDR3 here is CASSLVGRRRQHF. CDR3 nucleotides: TGTGCCAGCAGCTTAGTGGGGCGTCGGCGACAGCATTTT.

The CDR3 is CASSPRGTGPLSAYTF. The CDR3 DNA reads as TGTGCCAGCAGCCCCCGAGGGACAGGGCCCTTATCGGCCTACACCTTC. This chain uses TRBV11-2 with TRBJ1-2; TRBD1 matches at 9 bases. V trimming: 5 bases; J trimming: 10 bases; junction bases outside the gene matches: 17. The germline gives CDR1 SGHAT, CDR2 FQNNGV. CDR3 length: 16 amino acids. The whole variable domain, filled in from reference TRBV11-2 and TRBJ1-2, reads EAGVAQSPRYKIIEKRQSVAFWCNPISGHATLYWYQQILGQGPKLLIQFQNNGVVDDSQLPKDRFSAERLKGVDSTLKIQPAKLEDSAVYLCASSPRGTGPLSAYTFGSGTRLTVV.

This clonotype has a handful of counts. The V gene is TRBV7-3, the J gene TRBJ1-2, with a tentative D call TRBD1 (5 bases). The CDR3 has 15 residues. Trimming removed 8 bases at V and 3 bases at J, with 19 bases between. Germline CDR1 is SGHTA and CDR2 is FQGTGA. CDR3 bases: TGTGCCAGCTCACCACCGGGAAGGGGAGACTATGGCTACACCTTC. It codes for CASSPPGRGDYGYTF.

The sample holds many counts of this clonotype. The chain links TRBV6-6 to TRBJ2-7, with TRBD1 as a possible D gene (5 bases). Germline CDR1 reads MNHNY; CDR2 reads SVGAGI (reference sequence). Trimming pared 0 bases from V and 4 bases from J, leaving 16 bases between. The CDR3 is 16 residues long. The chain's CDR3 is CASSYSTDTSLYEQYF. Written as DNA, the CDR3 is TGTGCCAGCAGTTACTCGACGGACACGAGTTTGTACGAGCAGTACTTC.

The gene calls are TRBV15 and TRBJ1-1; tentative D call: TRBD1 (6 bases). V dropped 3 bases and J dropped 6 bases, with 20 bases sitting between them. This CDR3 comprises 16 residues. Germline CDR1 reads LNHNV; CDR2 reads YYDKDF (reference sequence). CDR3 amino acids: CATSSVEMTGRPEAFF. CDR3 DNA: TGTGCCACCAGCAGTGTAGAAATGACAGGCAGACCTGAAGCTTTCTTT. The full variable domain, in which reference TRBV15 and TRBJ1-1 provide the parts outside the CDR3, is DAMVIQNPRYQVTQFGKPVTLSCSQTLNHNVMYWYQQKSSQAPKLLFHYYDKDFNNEADTPDNFQSRRPNTSFCFLDIRSPGLGDTAMYLCATSSVEMTGRPEAFFGQGTRLTVV.

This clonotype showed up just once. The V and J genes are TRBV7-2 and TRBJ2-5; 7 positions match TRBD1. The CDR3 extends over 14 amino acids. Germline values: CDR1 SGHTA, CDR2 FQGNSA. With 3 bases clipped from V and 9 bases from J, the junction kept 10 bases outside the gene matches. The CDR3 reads CASSFGQANQPQYF. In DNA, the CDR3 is TGTGCCAGCAGCTTCGGACAGGCTAATCAGCCCCAGTACTTC.

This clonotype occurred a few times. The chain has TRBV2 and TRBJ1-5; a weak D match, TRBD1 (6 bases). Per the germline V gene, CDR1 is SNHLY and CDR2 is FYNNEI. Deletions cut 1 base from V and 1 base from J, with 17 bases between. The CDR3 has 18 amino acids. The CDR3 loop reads CASSEEGGGGKSNQPQHF. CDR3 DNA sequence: TGTGCCAGCAGTGAAGAGGGGGGTGGGGGCAAGAGCAATCAGCCCCAGCATTTT.

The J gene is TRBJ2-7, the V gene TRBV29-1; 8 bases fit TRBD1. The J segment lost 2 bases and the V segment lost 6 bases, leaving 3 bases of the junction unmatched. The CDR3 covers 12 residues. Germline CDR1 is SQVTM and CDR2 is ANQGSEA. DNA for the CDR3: TGCAGCGTGGCACAGGGGGCCTACGAGCAGTACTTC. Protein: CSVAQGAYEQYF.

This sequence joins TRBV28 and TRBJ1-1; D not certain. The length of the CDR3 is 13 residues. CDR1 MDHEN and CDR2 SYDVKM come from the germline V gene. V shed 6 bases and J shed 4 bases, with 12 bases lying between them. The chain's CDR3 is CASSETTGTEAFF. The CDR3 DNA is TGTGCCAGCAGCGAGACGACGGGCACTGAAGCTTTCTTT. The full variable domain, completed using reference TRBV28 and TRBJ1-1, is DVKVTQSSRYLVKRTGEKVFLECVQDMDHENMFWYRQDPGLGLRLIYFSYDVKMKEKGDIPEGYSVSREKKERFSLILESASTNQTSMYLCASSETTGTEAFFGQGTRLTVV.

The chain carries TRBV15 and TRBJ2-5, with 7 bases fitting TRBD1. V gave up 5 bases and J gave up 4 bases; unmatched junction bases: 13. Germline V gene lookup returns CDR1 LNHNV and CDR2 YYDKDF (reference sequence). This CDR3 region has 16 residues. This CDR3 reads CATSLRQGLKGETQYF. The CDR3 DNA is TGTGCCACCAGCCTCAGACAGGGTCTAAAGGGAGAGACCCAGTACTTC.

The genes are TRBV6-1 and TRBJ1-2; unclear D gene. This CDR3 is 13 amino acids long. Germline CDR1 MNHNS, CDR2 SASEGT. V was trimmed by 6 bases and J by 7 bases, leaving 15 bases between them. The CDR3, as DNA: TGTGCCAGCAGGGGAGGGCTAGGGCCTGGCTACACCTTC. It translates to CASRGGLGPGYTF.

The CDR3 here is CASSPPGQGIGELFF. CDR3 sequence (DNA): TGTGCCAGCAGTCCACCGGGACAGGGGATCGGGGAGCTGTTTTTT. The chain has TRBV7-9 and TRBJ2-2; the match to TRBD1 covers 10 bases. The CDR3 loop spans 15 amino acids. Looked up from germline, CDR1 is SEHNR and CDR2 is FQNEAQ (reference sequence). The J segment lost 7 bases and the V segment lost 6 bases, leaving 8 bases of the junction unmatched.

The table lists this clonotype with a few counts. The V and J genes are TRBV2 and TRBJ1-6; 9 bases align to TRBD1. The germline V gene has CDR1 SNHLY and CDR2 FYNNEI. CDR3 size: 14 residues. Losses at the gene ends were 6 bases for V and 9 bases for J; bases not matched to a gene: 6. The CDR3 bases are TGTGCCAGCAGAGGGACAGGGCTGACTTCACCCCTCCACTTT. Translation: CASRGTGLTSPLHF.

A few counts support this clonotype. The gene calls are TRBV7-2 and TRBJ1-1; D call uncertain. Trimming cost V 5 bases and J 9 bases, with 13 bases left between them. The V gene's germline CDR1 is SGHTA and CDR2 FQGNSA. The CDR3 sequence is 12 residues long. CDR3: CASSLRSGKAFF. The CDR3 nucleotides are TGTGCCAGCAGCCTCCGATCCGGGAAAGCTTTCTTT. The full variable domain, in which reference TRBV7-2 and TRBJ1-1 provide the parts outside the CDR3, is GAGVSQSPSNKVTEKGKDVELRCDPISGHTALYWYRQSLGQGLEFLIYFQGNSAPDKSGLPSDRFSAERTGGSVSTLTIQRTQQEDSAVYLCASSLRSGKAFFGQGTRLTVV.

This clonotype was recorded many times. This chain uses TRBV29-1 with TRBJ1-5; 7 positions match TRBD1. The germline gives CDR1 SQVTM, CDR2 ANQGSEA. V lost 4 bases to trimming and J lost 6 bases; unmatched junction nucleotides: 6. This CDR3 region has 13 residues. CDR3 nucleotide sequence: TGCAGCGTTGGGGTCAGGGGGTCTCAGCCCCAGCATTTT. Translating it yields CSVGVRGSQPQHF.

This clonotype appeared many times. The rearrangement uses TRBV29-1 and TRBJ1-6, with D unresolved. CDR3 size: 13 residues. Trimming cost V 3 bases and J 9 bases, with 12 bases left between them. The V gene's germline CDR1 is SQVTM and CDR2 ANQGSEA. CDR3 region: CSVESTRGSPLHF. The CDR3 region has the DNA TGCAGCGTTGAGAGCACCCGGGGTTCACCCCTCCACTTT.

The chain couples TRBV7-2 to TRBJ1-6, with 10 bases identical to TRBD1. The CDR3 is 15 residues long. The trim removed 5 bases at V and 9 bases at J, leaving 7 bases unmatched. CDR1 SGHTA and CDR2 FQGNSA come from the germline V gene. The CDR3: CASSHRDRGGSPLHF. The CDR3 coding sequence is TGTGCCAGCAGCCACCGGGACAGGGGCGGTTCACCCCTCCACTTT.

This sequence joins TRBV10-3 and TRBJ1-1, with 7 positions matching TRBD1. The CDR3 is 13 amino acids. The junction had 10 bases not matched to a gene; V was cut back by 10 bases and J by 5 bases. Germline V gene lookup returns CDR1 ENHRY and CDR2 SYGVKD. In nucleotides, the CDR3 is TGTGCCACCAAAAACGACAGGGAGACTGAAGCTTTCTTT. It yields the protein CATKNDRETEAFF.

The CDR3 loop is CASSPYLAEETQYF. In DNA form, the CDR3 reads TGTGCCAGCAGCCCCTACCTAGCGGAAGAGACCCAGTACTTC. The chain has TRBV7-2 and TRBJ2-5, with 7 bases matching TRBD2. This CDR3 has 14 residues. CDR1 SGHTA and CDR2 FQGNSA come from the germline V gene. V shed 5 bases, J shed 3 bases, and the junction held 6 bases outside the gene matches.

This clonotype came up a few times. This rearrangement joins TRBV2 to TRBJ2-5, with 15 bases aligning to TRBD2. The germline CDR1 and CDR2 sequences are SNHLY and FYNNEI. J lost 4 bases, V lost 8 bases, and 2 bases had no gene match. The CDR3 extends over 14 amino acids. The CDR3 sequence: CASRGLAGGETQYF. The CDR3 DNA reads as TGTGCCAGCCGGGGACTAGCGGGAGGAGAGACCCAGTACTTC.

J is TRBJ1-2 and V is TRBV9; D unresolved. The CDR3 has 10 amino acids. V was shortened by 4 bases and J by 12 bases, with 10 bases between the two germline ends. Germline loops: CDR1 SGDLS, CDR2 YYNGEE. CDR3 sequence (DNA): TGTGCCAGCAGCCCAGGTGGAGACACCTTC. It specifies CASSPGGDTF.

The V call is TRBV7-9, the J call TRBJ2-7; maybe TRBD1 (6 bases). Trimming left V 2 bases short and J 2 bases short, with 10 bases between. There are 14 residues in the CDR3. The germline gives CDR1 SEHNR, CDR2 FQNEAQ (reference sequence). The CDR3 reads CASSLPTGPYEQYF. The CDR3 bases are TGTGCCAGCAGCTTACCCACAGGGCCCTACGAGCAGTACTTC. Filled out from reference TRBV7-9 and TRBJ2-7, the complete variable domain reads DTGVSQNPRHKITKRGQNVTFRCDPISEHNRLYWYRQTLGQGPEFLTYFQNEAQLEKSRLLSDRFSAERPKGSFSTLEIQRTEQGDSAMYLCASSLPTGPYEQYFGPGTRLTVT.

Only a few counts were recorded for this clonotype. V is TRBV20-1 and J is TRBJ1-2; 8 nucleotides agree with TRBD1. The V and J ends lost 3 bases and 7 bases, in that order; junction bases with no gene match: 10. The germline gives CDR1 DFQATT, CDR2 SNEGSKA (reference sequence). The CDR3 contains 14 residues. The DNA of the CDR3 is TGCAGTGCTAGTGGTCGTCCAGGGGGCGGTGGCTACACCTTC. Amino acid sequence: CSASGRPGGGGYTF.

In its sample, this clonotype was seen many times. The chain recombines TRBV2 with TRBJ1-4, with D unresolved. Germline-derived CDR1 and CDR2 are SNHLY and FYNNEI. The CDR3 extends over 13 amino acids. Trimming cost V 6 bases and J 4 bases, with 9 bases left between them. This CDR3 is CASRDLSNEKLFF. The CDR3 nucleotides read TGTGCCAGCAGGGACTTGAGTAATGAAAAACTGTTTTTT.

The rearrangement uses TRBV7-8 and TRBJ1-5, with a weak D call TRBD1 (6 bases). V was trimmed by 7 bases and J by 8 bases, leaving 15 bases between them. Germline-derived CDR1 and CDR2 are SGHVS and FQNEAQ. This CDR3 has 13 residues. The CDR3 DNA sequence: TGTGCCAGCACCCAGGGGCTCCTGAAGCCCCAGCATTTT. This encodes CASTQGLLKPQHF.

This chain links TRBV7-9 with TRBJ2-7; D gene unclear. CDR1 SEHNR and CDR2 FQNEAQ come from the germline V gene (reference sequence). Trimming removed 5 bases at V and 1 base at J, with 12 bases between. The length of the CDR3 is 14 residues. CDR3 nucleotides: TGTGCCAGCAGCCGTTTGGGTGGGTCCTACGAGCAGTACTTC. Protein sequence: CASSRLGGSYEQYF. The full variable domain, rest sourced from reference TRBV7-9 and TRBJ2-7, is DTGVSQNPRHKITKRGQNVTFRCDPISEHNRLYWYRQTLGQGPEFLTYFQNEAQLEKSRLLSDRFSAERPKGSFSTLEIQRTEQGDSAMYLCASSRLGGSYEQYFGPGTRLTVT.

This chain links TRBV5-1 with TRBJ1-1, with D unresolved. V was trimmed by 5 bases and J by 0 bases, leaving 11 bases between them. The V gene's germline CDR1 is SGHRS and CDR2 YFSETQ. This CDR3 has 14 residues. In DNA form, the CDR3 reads TGCGCCAGCAGGGATGGCCGATTGAACACTGAAGCTTTCTTT. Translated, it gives CASRDGRLNTEAFF.